The source of this T cell receptor (beta chain) is a study of technical replicates of blood from a few donors. Assay: immunoSEQ multiplex PCR; the TCRdb copy retains only in-frame clones and omits some. Found here are about 14,000 clones, 85% of them singletons; the top ten hold around 10%. The receptor was isolated from a human donor in good health. The sequenced sample was PBMCs.

The CDR3 region is CASSITSGRPDTQYF. CDR3 sequence (DNA): TGTGCCAGTAGTATCACTAGCGGGAGGCCAGATACGCAGTATTTT. The rearrangement joins TRBV19 to TRBJ2-3; TRBD2 matches 12 bases. Germline V gene lookup returns CDR1 LNHDA and CDR2 SQIVND (reference sequence). V was clipped by 3 bases and J by 4 bases; unmatched bases: 2. This CDR3 is 15 amino acids long.